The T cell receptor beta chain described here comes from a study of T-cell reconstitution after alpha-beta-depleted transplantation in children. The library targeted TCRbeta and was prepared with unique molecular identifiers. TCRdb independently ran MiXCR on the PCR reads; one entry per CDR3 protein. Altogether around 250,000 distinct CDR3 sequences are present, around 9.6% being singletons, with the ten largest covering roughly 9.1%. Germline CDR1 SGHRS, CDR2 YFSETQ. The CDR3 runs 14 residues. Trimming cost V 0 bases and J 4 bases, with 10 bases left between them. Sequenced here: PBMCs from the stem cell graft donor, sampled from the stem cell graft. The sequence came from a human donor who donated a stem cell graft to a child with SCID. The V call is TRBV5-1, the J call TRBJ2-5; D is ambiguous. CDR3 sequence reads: CASSLGSSRETQYF. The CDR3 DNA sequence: TGCGCCAGCAGCTTGGGGTCTAGTCGAGAGACCCAGTACTTC. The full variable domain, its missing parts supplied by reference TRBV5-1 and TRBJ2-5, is KAGVTQTPRYLIKTRGQQVTLSCSPISGHRSVSWYQQTPGQGLQFLFEYFSETQRNKGNFPGRFSGRQFSNSRSEMNVSTLELGDSALYLCASSLGSSRETQYFGPGTRLLVL.